This T cell receptor (beta chain) stems from a study of CXCR3-negative and CXCR3-positive naive CD8 T cells. This CDR3 is built from 15 residues. The study made its TRB cDNA libraries by 5' RACE, adding UMI labels. With the 5' RACE reads reprocessed, TCRdb shows one record per CDR3 protein and no DNA. Here the sample table reports fewer than 95,000 distinct CDR3 sequences. The gene calls are TRBV12-3 or TRBV12-4 and TRBJ1-5; the TCRdb call, TRBD1, lacks DNA for checking. This receptor was identified in a human donor in good health. Some clones in this sample may be carry-over from other donors' samples. Sequenced input: naive CXCR3- CD8+ T cells from blood. The subset is: CD45RO-CCR7+CD27+CD95- naive CD8+ T cells lacking CXCR3 (TNR3-). The CDR3 loop is CASASVGVSNQPQHF.